This T cell receptor beta chain appears in the sequencing data of a study of T cell changes during pregnancy in multiple sclerosis. Trimming took 5 bases from V and 9 from J, leaving 22 bases between them. CDR3 size: 15 residues. Germline V gene data show CDR1 as SGHTA and CDR2 as FQGNSA. Clones were sequenced by immunoSEQ multiplex PCR, and TCRdb holds only the in-frame ones, with some missing. The profile shows tens of thousands of clones, 85% to 90% of them singletons. Sequencing used CD4+ T cells from peripheral blood mononuclear cells, obtained in the second trimester of pregnancy. The sequence came from a female donor with multiple sclerosis, enrolled in a pregnancy study. The gene calls are TRBV7-2 and TRBJ1-1, with D perhaps TRBD1 (5 bases). This CDR3 is CASSPGSLAGKKAFF. The CDR3 region has the DNA TGTGCCAGCAGCCCAGGGTCCCTGGCAGGTAAAAAAGCTTTCTTT.